This T cell receptor (beta chain) was profiled in a study of blood T cell repertoires in COVID-19 (dated by TCRdb to the early 2020s). Context from the whole study: Samples covering the acute and convalescent phases of COVID-19 were provided by collaborators in the United States, Italy and Spain. The material from the prospective study consisted of cDNA or gDNA derived from T cells, B-cell-depleted T cells, or PBMCs. The dataset comprised deeply sampled blood TCRbeta repertoires from subjects exposed to, actively infected with, or recovered from COVID-19. A freely available public database, intended as a resource for researchers studying the immune response to SARS-CoV-2, is where the repertoires were released. Samples were obtained from the ongoing ImmuneRACE study (first 160 participants) and from 1,000 to 1,500 subjects provided by 6 global collaborators. Nearly every sample came with metadata listing a de-identified subject ID, COVID-19 status, age in years and sex. Where available, HLA class I and class II types were obtained from metadata supplied by the sample provider rather than from assay-based typing.

As to this clone: The antigen it binds to is not known. No much larger clonotype is one base removed from it; base qualities were not supplied.

TCRbeta CDR3 regions were amplified from genomic DNA by means of the immunoSEQ Assay, a bias-controlled multiplex PCR. Turning to the authors' computational methods: Within the assay, amplification of reference gene primers was used to estimate how many nucleated cells each sample contained. To quantify the absolute abundance of each unique TCRbeta CDR3 rearrangement, sequence reads were collapsed and filtered. For each sample, productive Simpson clonality was calculated by taking the square root of Simpson's diversity index across productive rearrangements. Entries here come from immuneACCESS through TCRdb and include only in-frame sequences with V and J called. Some clones fail to appear in such tables; in the studies checked, an unresolved V gene covers under half of the shortfall, and the cause of the remainder is unknown. The V and J calls and clone size come from that table; D and trimming were worked out from the DNA. The sample table holds about 200,000 clones, of which 86% were seen once. The top ten hold more than 0.7% of the sample.

The paper's findings and limits, for the study overall: How much clinical and demographic metadata was included differed by source and by participant, and the metadata was provided uncurated.

Taken from the germline V gene (reference sequence), the CDR1 and CDR2 loops are MNHEY and SMNVEV. The CDR3 starts with the cysteine, ends with the phenylalanine, and has 13 residues. Left in the record is the CDR3 DNA by itself, 39 bases read in frame from the first base. The junction shows trimming of 3 bases on V and 9 bases on J, and the gene matches do not reach 5 bases of it. Collaborating institutions collected whole blood in K2EDTA tubes following their own protocols. For TCRbeta analysis, collaborators shipped samples as frozen whole blood, isolated PBMCs, or DNA extracted from either of those sample types.

The sequencing input was peripheral blood. The chain employs TRBV27 and TRBJ2-3; TRBD2 matches 8 bases in the middle. The receptor's source is a woman aged 65 to 85 with acute or convalescent COVID-19. The CDR3 sequence is CASSLGSGETQYF. DNA sequence: TGTGCCAGCAGTTTGGGTAGCGGGGAGACGCAGTATTTT.